This T cell receptor beta chain is drawn from a study of cytotoxic CD8 clonotypes in ibrutinib-treated CLL. Study details: Median treatment time before response sampling was eleven to twelve months, range 6 to 36.

A single count supports this clone. The antigen remains undetermined. Whole-study findings and limits: Clonality increased at ibrutinib response and stayed stable in sustained remission. At progression, however, it fell back toward baseline. In sustained-remission versus progressing patients, sampling times differed. The study found baseline clonality above age-matched healthy donors, tracking circulating CD8+ T-cell counts.

TCRdb's table, derived via immunoSEQ multiplex PCR, lists solely in-frame clones and lacks some. The table has fewer than 300,000 clones, less than 85% seen once. CDR1 and CDR2 from the germline V gene are SGHRS and YFSETQ. This CDR3 comprises 16 residues. Trimming pared 0 bases from V and 4 bases from J, leaving 16 bases between. This sequence was found in a human donor with chronic lymphocytic leukemia. The starting material was PBMCs, obtained at disease progression, from a patient treated with ibrutinib. The chain carries TRBV5-1 and TRBJ1-1; weak D call: TRBD1 (5 bases). This chain's CDR3 is CASSLGKRTGSTEAFF. The CDR3, as DNA: TGCGCCAGCAGCTTGGGTAAACGTACAGGTAGCACTGAAGCTTTCTTT.